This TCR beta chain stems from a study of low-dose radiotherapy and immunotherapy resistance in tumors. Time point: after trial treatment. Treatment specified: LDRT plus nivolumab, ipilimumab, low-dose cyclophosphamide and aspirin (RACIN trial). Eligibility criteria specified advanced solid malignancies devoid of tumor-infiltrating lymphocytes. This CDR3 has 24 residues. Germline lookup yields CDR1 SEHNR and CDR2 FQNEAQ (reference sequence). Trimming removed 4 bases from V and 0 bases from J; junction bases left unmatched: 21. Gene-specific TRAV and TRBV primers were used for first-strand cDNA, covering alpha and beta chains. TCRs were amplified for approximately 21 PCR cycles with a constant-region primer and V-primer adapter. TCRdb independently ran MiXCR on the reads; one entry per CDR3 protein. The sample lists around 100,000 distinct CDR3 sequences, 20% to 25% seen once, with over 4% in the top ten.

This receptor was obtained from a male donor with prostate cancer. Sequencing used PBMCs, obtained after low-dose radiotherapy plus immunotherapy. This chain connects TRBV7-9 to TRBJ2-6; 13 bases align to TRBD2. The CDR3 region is CASSSRHRRAGLAGPYSGANVLTF. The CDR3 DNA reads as TGTGCCAGCAGCTCGCGGCACCGCAGAGCGGGACTAGCGGGGCCCTACTCTGGGGCCAACGTCCTGACTTTC.